This TCR beta chain was captured in a study of vaccination effects on CD4 cells after COVID-19. Concerning this clone: What it recognizes is unknown.

CDR3 size: 13 residues. Germline-derived CDR1 and CDR2 are SNHLY and FYNNEI. Trimming removed 1 base from V and 13 bases from J, with 16 bases in between. Under the ViraFEST assay, PBMC were stimulated with viral peptide pools so that antigen-specific CD4+ T cells expanded. Sequencing was performed afterwards. Having been cultured for roughly 11 days, the cells underwent CD4+ T cell isolation. BNT162b2 vaccine or mRNA-1273 vaccine was given to participants in two doses. Assay: immunoSEQ multiplex PCR; the TCRdb copy retains only in-frame clones and omits some. The sample consists of nearly 30,000 clones, 60% to 75% of them appearing once.

This TCR was sampled from a human donor who received a COVID-19 vaccine. V is TRBV2 and J is TRBJ1-2; possible D gene TRBD1, 6 bases. Sequencing was performed on CD4+ T cells from PBMCs cultured with HCoV-OC43 spike peptides, taken after COVID-19 vaccination. This sample's subset: HCoV-OC43 spike overlapping peptide pool stimulation. The CDR3: CASSEGSPGARTF. The CDR3 DNA is TGTGCCAGCAGTGAAGGAAGTCCGGGGGCTCGCACCTTC.